Sequencing of this T cell receptor (beta chain) was carried out in a study of blood T cell repertoires in COVID-19. Study at large: The United States, Italy and Spain provided the acute and convalescent COVID-19 samples.

Profiled with immunoSEQ multiplex PCR; TCRdb holds only in-frame clones, not every one. The profile shows a few hundred thousand clones, 89% of them singletons. The CDR3 has 14 residues. Germline assignment: CDR1 LGHNA and CDR2 YSLEER. Between the trimmed V and J ends, which lost 0 bases and 4 bases, there was a span of 9 bases. The chain combines TRBV4-3 with TRBJ2-5; no reliable D call. The sequence came from an older woman with acute or convalescent COVID-19. The sequenced material came from peripheral blood. The CDR3 spells CASSQDARGETQYF. DNA of the CDR3: TGCGCCAGCAGCCAAGACGCCAGAGGAGAGACCCAGTACTTC.